This T cell receptor beta chain originates from a study of cytomegalovirus exposure and HLA in healthy donors. Overall study context: When about 400 donors were genotyped, roughly 80% of them were found to fall in the Caucasian-associated ancestry cluster.

This CDR3 region has 15 residues. The junction had 8 bases not matched to a gene; V was cut back by 2 bases and J by 9 bases. Germline CDR1 SGHDT, CDR2 YYEEEE. PCR amplification relied on 60 Vbeta primers (plus 13 Jbeta primers). TCRdb's table, derived via immunoSEQ multiplex PCR, lists solely in-frame clones and lacks some. The data show just over 150,000 clones, around 78% seen once. Broader study findings: Researchers reported that three CMV-associated chains were confirmed in vitro as CMV antigen-specific.

Turning to this clone: Its antigen is not known.

This TCR was sampled from a woman aged 35 to 49 in good health and CMV-seronegative. The source material was PBMCs. This chain joins TRBV5-6 and TRBJ2-1, with 10 bases lining up with TRBD1. The CDR3 loop is CASSFGTGDTGEQFF. The CDR3 DNA follows: TGTGCCAGCAGCTTTGGGACAGGGGATACTGGTGAGCAGTTCTTC. Supplemented by reference TRBV5-6 and TRBJ2-1, the full variable domain reads DAGVTQSPTHLIKTRGQQVTLRCSPKSGHDTVSWYQQALGQGPQFIFQYYEEEERQRGNFPDRFSGHQFPNYSSELNVNALLLGDSALYLCASSFGTGDTGEQFFGPGTRLTVL.